This TCR beta chain was sequenced for a study of T-cell memory formation after mild COVID-19. Findings of the study overall: Shrinking CD4+ clones resided mostly in CM and EM, and CD8+ ones in EMRA.

TCRdb fed the 5' RACE reads into MiXCR, producing one record per CDR3 protein. The data contain about 250,000 distinct CDR3 sequences, 15% of them singletons. Notes on this clonotype: Its specificity is not known.

Trimming removed 3 bases at V and 0 bases at J, with 12 bases between. The CDR3 loop spans 15 amino acids. Sequenced: PBMCs or a T cell subset sorted from them (not recorded which). The chain carries TRBV12-3 or TRBV12-4 and TRBJ2-7, with D tentatively TRBD1 (5 bases). This sequence was found in an adult woman who had mild COVID-19 (a few samples of this study predate the infection). Cell type and time point are not known. In DNA, the CDR3 is TGTGCCAGCAGTTTCCCGGAGCAGGGCTCCTACGAGCAGTACTTC. Translating gives CASSFPEQGSYEQYF.